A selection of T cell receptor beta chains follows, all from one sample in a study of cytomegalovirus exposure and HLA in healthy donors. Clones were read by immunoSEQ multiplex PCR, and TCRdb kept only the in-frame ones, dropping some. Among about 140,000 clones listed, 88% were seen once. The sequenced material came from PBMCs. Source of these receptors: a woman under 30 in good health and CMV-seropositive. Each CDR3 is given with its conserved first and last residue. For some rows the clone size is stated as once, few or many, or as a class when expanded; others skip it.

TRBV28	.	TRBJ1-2	CASRIYSGGYTF
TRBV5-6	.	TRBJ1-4	CASSSIPGQGEEKLFF
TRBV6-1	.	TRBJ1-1	CASSEWKAGRGTEAFF
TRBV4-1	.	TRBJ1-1	CASSRYQAYTEAFF
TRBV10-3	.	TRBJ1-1	CAIVRDRGNTEAFF
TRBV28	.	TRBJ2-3	CASRLGLAGYRTDTQYF
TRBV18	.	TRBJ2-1	CASSPAGSYNEQFF
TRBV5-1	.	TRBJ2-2	CASSLLAGNTGELFF
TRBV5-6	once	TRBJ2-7	CASSLQGAYEQYF
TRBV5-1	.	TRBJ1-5	CASSLGQGANQPQHF
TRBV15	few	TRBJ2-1	CATSREAGGPDEQFF
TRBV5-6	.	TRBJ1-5	CASSFAGQGRDQPQHF
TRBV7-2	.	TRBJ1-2	CASSFTPENGYTF
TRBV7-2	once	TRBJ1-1	CASSLGPGGRGTEAFF
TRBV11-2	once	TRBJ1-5	CASSLSRDQPQHF
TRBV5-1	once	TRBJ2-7	CASSGTSGTGEQYF
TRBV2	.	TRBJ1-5	CASLGLRGDSNQPQHF
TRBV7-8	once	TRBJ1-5	CASSLGILGQPQHF
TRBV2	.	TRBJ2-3	CASSEGLATDTQYF
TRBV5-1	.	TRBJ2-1	CASSSPGLAEGEQFF
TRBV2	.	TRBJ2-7	CASSVPSGRVYEQYF
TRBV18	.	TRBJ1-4	CASSPRGRTNEKLFF
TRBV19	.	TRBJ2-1	CASSIGGTISNQQFF
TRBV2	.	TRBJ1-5	CASSGGPYSNQPQHF
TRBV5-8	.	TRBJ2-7	CASRGQYAYEQYF
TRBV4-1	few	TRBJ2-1	CASSRQLAGNYNEQFF
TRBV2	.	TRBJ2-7	CASIIDRGYEQYF
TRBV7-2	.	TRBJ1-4	CASQGQVNEKLFF
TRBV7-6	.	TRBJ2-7	CASSGGEEQYF
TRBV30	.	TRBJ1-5	CAWSGWGGNQPQHF
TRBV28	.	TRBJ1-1	CASTAPGGTGTEAFF
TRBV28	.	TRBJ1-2	CASTIPQGARNGYTF
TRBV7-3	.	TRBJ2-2	CASSPGLAGHLTGELFF
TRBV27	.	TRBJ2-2	CASSLRGTSGGARWTGELFF
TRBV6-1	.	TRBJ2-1	CASSWSYEQFF
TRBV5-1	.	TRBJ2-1	CASRVGGLYNEQFF
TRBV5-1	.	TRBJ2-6	CASGTGDSGANVLTF
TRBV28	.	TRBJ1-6	CASTRNGGGSPLHF